The clone carrying this T cell receptor (beta chain) was picked up many times. Its antigen remains unknown. Synthesis of TCR cDNA relied on 5'RACE template switching, which attached a universal primer site and UMIs. TCRdb re-called the 5' RACE reads through MiXCR, storing one row per CDR3 protein. The table shows under 350,000 distinct CDR3 sequences, with approximately 4% occurring only once. This entry comes from a study of T cells after yellow fever vaccination. The overall study: SMART-Seq v4 Ultra Low Input handled preparation of low-cell-number fractions. The study, taken as a whole, reports: The secondary response peaked faster, at day 5 versus 15, but was weaker. At approximately 96% for CD4 and just over 85% for CD8, most primary-vaccination clones showed up again after the booster.

The germline V and J ends were trimmed by 4 bases and 4 bases, with 14 bases remaining between them. Per germline, CDR1 SGHRS and CDR2 YFSETQ. There are 14 residues in the CDR3. The clonotype originates from a man aged 18 to 29 who received the YFV17D yellow fever vaccine. Sequencing used PBMCs, obtained 5 days after the yellow fever booster vaccination. The chain links TRBV5-1 to TRBJ1-1, with D unresolved. CDR3 nucleotide sequence: TGCGCCAGCAGCCGGGCGGAGGGTTTCACTGAAGCTTTCTTT. This gives the protein CASSRAEGFTEAFF.